The 9 T cell receptor beta chains reported below all come from one sample, sequenced in a study of shared T cell receptors in the human thymus. The method was immunoSEQ multiplex PCR; TCRdb's version includes in-frame clones alone and lacks a portion of them. The profile shows 720,000 or so clones, 75% to 90% of them singletons. These data also formed part of another study, on human thymus T cells.

Sequenced material: thymocytes. The receptor source for this set is a girl under three years old with a congenital heart defect.

V gene TRBV25-1 combines with J gene TRBJ1-1; D is possibly TRBD1 (6 bases). The CDR3 has 15 amino acids. Germline assignment: CDR1 MGHDK and CDR2 SYGVNS. The V gene lost 6 bases and the J gene lost 6 bases, with 20 bases spanning the gap. The CDR3 region has the DNA TGTGCCAGCAGGCTCAACGCCGGGACAAGCGCTGAAGCTTTCTTT. Protein: CASRLNAGTSAEAFF.

J is TRBJ1-2 and V is TRBV28, with 12 bases matching TRBD1. Trimming removed 2 bases from V and 2 bases from J; junction bases left unmatched: 9. Germline V gives CDR1 MDHEN, CDR2 SYDVKM. There are 18 residues in the CDR3. For the CDR3, the DNA is TGTGCCAGCAGTTTAAAGGGACAGGGGGCGTTCTGGAACTATGGCTACACCTTC. Amino acid sequence: CASSLKGQGAFWNYGYTF.

The chain links TRBV7-2 to TRBJ2-1, with 9 nucleotides matching TRBD2. There are 15 residues in the CDR3. Germline V gives CDR1 SGHTA, CDR2 FQGNSA. Losses at the gene ends were 1 base for V and 3 bases for J; bases not matched to a gene: 1. CDR3 region: CASSLEAGGYNEQFF. In DNA, the CDR3 is TGTGCCAGCAGCTTAGAAGCGGGGGGCTACAATGAGCAGTTCTTC.

In its sample, this clone was seen once. The chain couples TRBV10-3 to TRBJ1-4; 8 nucleotides match TRBD1. Per the germline V gene, CDR1 is ENHRY and CDR2 is SYGVKD. V dropped 8 bases and J dropped 0; count of bases not matched to a gene: 8. The CDR3 extends over 16 amino acids. The CDR3, as DNA: TGTGCCATCGCGGACAGGGCAGGGGCAACTAATGAAAAACTGTTTTTT. It specifies CAIADRAGATNEKLFF.

The chain recombines TRBV5-6 with TRBJ1-5; possibly TRBD1 for D (5 bases). V gave up 4 bases and J gave up 2 bases, with 13 bases separating them. The CDR3 sequence is 15 residues long. CDR1 SGHDT and CDR2 YYEEEE come from the germline V gene. CDR3: CASSPAGYGNQPQHF. CDR3 DNA: TGTGCCAGCAGCCCTGCAGGGTATGGCAATCAGCCCCAGCATTTT.

The rearrangement joins TRBV5-1 to TRBJ1-2; the D gene is possibly TRBD1 (6 bases). The CDR3 totals 13 residues. The germline gives CDR1 SGHRS, CDR2 YFSETQ. Trimming cost V 5 bases and J 8 bases, with 16 bases left between them. CDR3 bases: TGCGCCAGCAGACAGGGCCCTCGGGGAGGCTACACCTTC. Encoded protein: CASRQGPRGGYTF.

The chain joins TRBV7-8 to TRBJ1-2, with a possible D match to TRBD1 (5 bases). This CDR3 has 16 residues. CDR1 and CDR2 from the germline V gene are SGHVS and FQNEAQ. V gave up 0 bases and J gave up 8 bases, with 19 bases separating them. This chain's CDR3 is CASSLARAGPIGGYTF. The CDR3 nucleotides read TGTGCCAGCAGCTTAGCGAGAGCAGGGCCTATCGGAGGCTACACCTTC.

This clone showed up just once. The rearrangement uses TRBV9 and TRBJ2-7, with 11 bases aligning to TRBD2. The CDR3 extends over 14 amino acids. Per germline, CDR1 SGDLS and CDR2 YYNGEE. The V and J ends lost 3 bases and 6 bases, in that order; junction bases with no gene match: 5. The DNA of the CDR3 is TGTGCCAGCAGCGAGACTAGCGGGGCCGGCGAGCAGTACTTC. It is translated as CASSETSGAGEQYF.

The genes are TRBV5-6 and TRBJ2-7, with a tentative D call TRBD1 (6 bases). The CDR3 has 14 residues. The V and J ends lost 3 bases and 5 bases respectively, with 15 bases between them. The V gene's germline CDR1 is SGHDT and CDR2 YYEEEE. The CDR3 loop reads CASSYRETYDEQYF. Written as DNA, the CDR3 is TGTGCCAGCAGCTACAGGGAAACTTACGACGAGCAGTACTTC.